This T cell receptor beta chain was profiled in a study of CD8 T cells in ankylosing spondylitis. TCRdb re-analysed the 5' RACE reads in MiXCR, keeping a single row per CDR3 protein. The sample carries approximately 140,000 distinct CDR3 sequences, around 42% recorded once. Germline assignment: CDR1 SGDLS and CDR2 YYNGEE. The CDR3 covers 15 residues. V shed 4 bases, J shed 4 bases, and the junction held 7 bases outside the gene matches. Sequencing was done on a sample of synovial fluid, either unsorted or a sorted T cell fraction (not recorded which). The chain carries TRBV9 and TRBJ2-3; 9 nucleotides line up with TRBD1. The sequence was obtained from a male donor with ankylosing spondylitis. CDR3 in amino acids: CASSLQGAPPDTQYF. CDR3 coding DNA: TGTGCCAGCAGCCTACAGGGGGCCCCCCCAGATACGCAGTATTTT.